The clone carrying this T cell receptor beta chain showed up just a few times. The library had UMIs added by 3' ligation of an oligonucleotide to TCR cDNA. The CDR3 covers 13 residues. V lost 3 bases, J lost 6 bases, and 12 bases lay in between. The sample is drawn from a study of naive and memory T cell subsets. The SP2 primer and nested alpha and beta constant region primers amplified ligated cDNA in four rounds. Blood and skin TCR RNA was reverse transcribed with alpha and beta constant primers. TCRdb used MiXCR to reprocess the 5' RACE reads, holding one entry per CDR3 protein. The data contain around 56,000 distinct CDR3 sequences, about 8.3% of them singletons.

The receptor was isolated from a female donor in good health. The chain employs TRBV12-3 or TRBV12-4 and TRBJ2-7, with D uncertain. CDR3 nucleotide sequence: TGTGCCAGCAGTTTGGACGGCCTTGCCGAGCAGTACTTC. This sequence encodes CASSLDGLAEQYF.